These T cell receptor delta chains were read from a single sample in a study of gamma-delta T cells after stem cell transplantation. TCRdb reapplied CATT to the RT-PCR reads. Here the sample spans 15,000 to 19,000 delta-chain clones, about 9.8% being singletons. Source material: gamma-delta T cells. The receptors originated from a human donor. It is not recorded whose cells these are; they may come from a transplant donor. Both conserved end residues are part of each CDR3. Fields, in order: D gene, J gene, clone size, V gene, CDR3 DNA, CDR3 protein. A D gene is named only where the DNA matches it firmly. Clone size is not always given. Where it is, it says once, few, many or a class for expanded clones.

>.|TRDJ1|.|TRDV2
TGTGCCTGTGACGGGAGGGGAAGGGGGGAGACGTGGACGTACACCGATAAACTCATCTTT
CACDGRGRGETWTYTDKLIF
>.|TRDJ1|few|TRDV2
TGTGCCTGTGACACTGGCTCGCCTACAAGATCCCAAACCGATAAACTCATCTTT
CACDTGSPTRSQTDKLIF
>TRDD3|TRDJ1|few|TRDV2
TGTGCCTGTGACACTCGGAAGGGGGATACGCGCACCGATAAACTCATCTTT
CACDTRKGDTRTDKLIF
>.|TRDJ1|few|TRDV2
TGTGCCTATGACACCGAAGGGGGGACAAGGAATAAACTCATCTTT
CAYDTEGGTRNKLIF
>TRDD3|TRDJ1|few|TRDV2
TGTGCCTGTGACACCGTACTGGGGGATACGACCGATAAACTCATCTTT
CACDTVLGDTTDKLIF
>TRDD3|TRDJ1|few|TRDV2
TGTGCCTGTGACACCGGCCGCGGACTGGGGGATAGAGGCACCGATAAACTCATCTTT
CACDTGRGLGDRGTDKLIF
>TRDD3|TRDJ1|many|TRDV2
TGTGCCTGTGACACCGCTGGGGGACCGACTTACACCGATAAACTCATCTTT
CACDTAGGPTYTDKLIF
>TRDD3|TRDJ1|medium-sized|TRDV2
TGTGCCTGTGACACCGTGGGCCGGGGGATACGCGAGAAACTCATCTTT
CACDTVGRGIREKLIF
>TRDD3|TRDJ1|hyperexpanded|TRDV2
TGTGCCTGTGACACCGTTGAGTCCAACCGGCGTACTGGGGGACTCACCGATAAACTCATCTTT
CACDTVESNRRTGGLTDKLIF
>TRDD3|TRDJ1|many|TRDV2
TGTGCCTGTGACCCGATCTCCTTGCCCACCGGGGGATACTTTGCGAGGTACACCGATAAACTCATCTTT
CACDPISLPTGGYFARYTDKLIF
>TRDD3|TRDJ1|few|TRDV3
TGTGCCCTCTCCTCCTACGACCTGGGGGAGAGGGAACTCATCTTT
CALSSYDLGERELIF
>TRDD3|TRDJ1|few|TRDV2
TGTGCCTGTGAGAGGCTGGGGGCGAACCGGGGGCCCTATAAACTCATCTTT
CACERLGANRGPYKLIF
>TRDD3|TRDJ1|.|TRDV2
TGTGCCTGTGACACCAGAAAATCAACGGGGGATACGACCGATAAACTCATCTTT
CACDTRKSTGDTTDKLIF
>.|TRDJ1|.|TRDV3
TGTGCCTGTTCACGCATGCCGCGGTACACCGATAAACTCATCTTT
CACSRMPRYTDKLIF
>TRDD3|TRDJ1|.|TRDV2
TGTGCCTGTGACAGACGGGGGGATACGAAGCACACCTCGGGTGGAGGAATACTCATCTTT
CACDRRGDTKHTSGGGILIF
>TRDD3|TRDJ1|few|TRDV1
TGTGCTCTTGGGGAACTCATAATCCTTCCCCTCTGGCGGGATACGGTCGGGGGTAAACTCATCTTT
CALGELIILPLWRDTVGGKLIF
>TRDD3|TRDJ1|few|TRDV2
TGTGCCTGTGACACCGTTCTGGATCAGCTGGGGGATAGAATCTGTAACCTCATCTTT
CACDTVLDQLGDRICNLIF
>TRDD3|TRDJ1|medium-sized|TRDV1
TGTGCTCTTGGGGAAGATACTGGGGGATACGGGAGTTCGGTCGATAAACTCATCTTT
CALGEDTGGYGSSVDKLIF
>TRDD3|TRDJ1|many|TRDV2
TGTGCCTGTGACTCCGTTTCACTGGGGGACCCGTCGTACACCGATAACCTCATCTTT
CACDSVSLGDPSYTDNLIF
>TRDD3|TRDJ1|many|TRDV1
TGTGCTCTTGGGGGGCGAGCCTTCCCCGTACTGGGGGAGACCACCGATAAACTCATCTTT
CALGGRAFPVLGETTDKLIF
>.|TRDJ1|.|TRDV2
TGTGCCTGTGACACCGTCTCCAGGGTACTGTGTTACACCGATAAACTCATCTTT
CACDTVSRVLCYTDKLIF
>.|TRDJ1|many|TRDV2
TGTGCCTGTGACATATTCCCCGTCGACGTGGATACCACCGATAAACTCATCTTT
CACDIFPVDVDTTDKLIF
>TRDD2|TRDJ1|few|TRDV2
TGTGCCTGTGACACCGTTCCTACTACTGTGGAATTGTACACCGATAACCTCATCTTT
CACDTVPTTVELYTDNLIF
>TRDD3|TRDJ1|many|TRDV2
TGTGCCTGTGACACTGGTACTGGGGGACAGACTACGTACACCGATAAACTCATCTTT
CACDTGTGGQTTYTDKLIF
>TRDD3|TRDJ1|many|TRDV2
TGTGCCTGTGACACCGCTGAAGTACTGGGGGCTCACCGAGGGGCGGATAAACTCATCTTT
CACDTAEVLGAHRGADKLIF
>.|TRDJ3|few|TRDV2
TGTGCCTGTGACACCATGAGCTCCTGGGACACCCTCCATATTTTTTTC
CACDTMSSWDTLHIFF
>.|TRDJ1|.|TRDV2
TGTGCCTGTGACACAAGTACGATAGGGGAGGTTCCGGGGACCGATAAACTCATCTTT
CACDTSTIGEVPGTDKLIF
>TRDD3|TRDJ1|medium-sized|TRDV1
TGTGCTCTTGGGGAAATGGGCCTCCTACGCCCCTTTGGGGGATACACCGATAAACTCATCTTT
CALGEMGLLRPFGGYTDKLIF
>TRDD3|TRDJ1|.|TRDV2
TGTGCCTATGACATATTACCCGTACTGGGGAAGTACACCGATAAACTCATCTTT
CAYDILPVLGKYTDKLIF
>TRDD3|TRDJ1|few|TRDV2
TGTGCCTGTGACATCGTACTGGGGGATACCTCCTCCCGGGCCGATAACCTCATCTTT
CACDIVLGDTSSRADNLIF